These 12 T cell receptor beta chains were all obtained from the same sample, sequenced in a study of cytomegalovirus exposure and HLA in healthy donors. It was with 60 Vbeta and 13 Jbeta primers that the PCR ran. Assay: immunoSEQ multiplex PCR; the TCRdb copy retains only in-frame clones and omits some. Found here are about 120,000 clones, 73% of them singletons; the top ten hold 4.1%. Source material: PBMCs. Receptors originate from a woman aged 40 to 55 in good health and CMV-seronegative.

This chain joins TRBV6-1 and TRBJ1-1, with a weak D call TRBD1 (5 bases). V was pared by 1 base and J by 6 bases, with 12 bases between. The CDR3 length is 14 residues. Germline-derived CDR1 and CDR2 are MNHNS and SASEGT. CDR3 in DNA: TGTGCCAGCAGTGAAGAGGGATTCAGGGCTGAAGCTTTCTTT. Translating gives CASSEEGFRAEAFF.

V usage is TRBV4-2 and J usage is TRBJ1-1; TRBD1 matches 7 bases. J gave up 0 bases and V 3 bases, and 4 bases lay outside the gene matches. There are 15 residues in the CDR3. The germline CDR1 and CDR2 sequences are LGHNA and YNFKEQ. The DNA of the CDR3 is TGTGCCAGCAGCCAGTCGGGACAGATGAACACTGAAGCTTTCTTT. This encodes CASSQSGQMNTEAFF.

The chain combines TRBV7-3 with TRBJ2-5; TRBD2 aligns across 8 bases. The length of the CDR3 is 14 residues. Trimming at V came to 2 bases and at J to 3 bases, leaving 2 bases not matched to a gene. Germline CDR1 is SGHTA and CDR2 is FQGTGA. The CDR3 here is CASSLYGGEETQYF. The CDR3 bases are TGTGCCAGCAGCTTATACGGGGGGGAAGAGACCCAGTACTTC.

V is TRBV18 and J is TRBJ1-2; a weak D match, TRBD1 (6 bases). V lost 3 bases to trimming and J lost 9 bases, with 17 bases between them. The CDR3 is 14 amino acids. Looked up from germline, CDR1 is KGHSH and CDR2 is LQKENI. CDR3 DNA: TGTGCCAGCTCACCGGACGAGCAGGGGATGAGCTACACCTTC. Translated, it gives CASSPDEQGMSYTF.

The V gene is TRBV5-8, the J gene TRBJ2-5; 7 bases map to TRBD2. The trim removed 3 bases at V and 2 bases at J, leaving 10 bases unmatched. There are 16 residues in the CDR3. The V gene's germline CDR1 is SGHTS and CDR2 YDEGEE. CDR3 nucleotides: TGTGCCAGCAGCTCCGGACTGTGGGGGGGACAAGAGACCCAGTACTTC. Its protein is CASSSGLWGGQETQYF.

The chain employs TRBV5-6 and TRBJ2-2; the match to TRBD2 covers 14 bases. The CDR3 contains 17 residues. V dropped 3 bases and J dropped 7; count of bases not matched to a gene: 8. Germline assignment: CDR1 SGHDT and CDR2 YYEEEE. CDR3 loop: CASSSEGLAGAIGELFF. The CDR3 bases are TGTGCCAGCAGCTCCGAGGGACTAGCGGGAGCCATCGGGGAGCTGTTTTTT.

This sequence joins TRBV27 and TRBJ1-2; 9 nucleotides align to TRBD1. CDR1 is MNHEY and CDR2 is SMNVEV in the germline V gene (reference sequence). Trimming took 6 bases from V and 2 from J; bases not matched to a gene: 13. The CDR3 consists of 17 residues. Here the CDR3 reads CASSRLIRTGANYGYTF. The CDR3 coding sequence is TGTGCCAGCAGCCGACTGATTCGGACAGGGGCCAACTATGGCTACACCTTC.

The V call is TRBV6-6, the J call TRBJ2-7; tentatively, D is TRBD1 (5 bases). Trimming pared 7 bases from V and 4 bases from J, leaving 17 bases between. Looked up from germline, CDR1 is MNHNY and CDR2 is SVGAGI (reference sequence). The CDR3 covers 14 residues. CDR3 region: CASTESGNRYEQYF. Written as DNA, the CDR3 is TGTGCCAGCACCGAGTCAGGGAATCGGTACGAGCAGTACTTC.

In this sample, this clone turned up a few times. V usage is TRBV11-2 and J usage is TRBJ2-5; tentatively, D is TRBD1 (5 bases). This CDR3 is built from 16 residues. CDR1 and CDR2 (germline): SGHAT, FQNNGV. V lost 1 base, J lost 1 base, and 13 bases lay in between. The CDR3 DNA follows: TGTGCCAGCAGCTTAGTCCAGGGTTTGCCCCAAGAGACCCAGTACTTC. Translation gives CASSLVQGLPQETQYF.

This sequence joins TRBV5-6 and TRBJ2-3, with TRBD1 matching over 8 bases. The CDR3 extends over 15 amino acids. Germline trimming cut 4 bases from V and 0 bases from J; bases unmatched to any gene: 4. The germline V gene has CDR1 SGHDT and CDR2 YYEEEE. CDR3 in DNA: TGTGCCAGCAGCCCCGGGACAGGCAGCACAGATACGCAGTATTTT. Residues: CASSPGTGSTDTQYF.

In DNA form, the CDR3 reads TGTGCCAGCAGTTCACCCCGGGAGCAGTTCTTC. As protein: CASSSPREQFF. The chain is built from TRBV6-5 and TRBJ2-1; D remains ambiguous. This CDR3 comprises 11 residues. V lost 4 bases to trimming and J lost 10 bases, with 8 bases between them. Germline V gene lookup returns CDR1 MNHEY and CDR2 SVGAGI.

The V call is TRBV7-2, the J call TRBJ1-3; 7 bases match TRBD1. Germline assignment: CDR1 SGHTA and CDR2 FQGNSA. The length of the CDR3 is 15 residues. V trimming: 5 bases; J trimming: 2 bases; junction bases outside the gene matches: 6. The CDR3 protein is CASSPRQGPGNTIYF. In DNA, the CDR3 is TGTGCCAGCAGCCCCCGACAGGGTCCTGGAAACACCATATATTTT.